This TCR beta chain derives from a study of blood T cell repertoires in COVID-19. Study details: Spain, Italy and the United States supplied samples that represented acute and convalescent COVID-19. In each case, the material was cDNA or gDNA derived from T cells, B-cell-depleted T cells, or PBMCs.

Per the original data handling: From reference gene primer amplification, estimates of nucleated cell counts were derived. Libraries were prepared by immunoSEQ multiplex PCR; TCRdb keeps only in-frame clonotypes and omits some of them. That table is the source of V, J and clone size, and D and trimming were worked out from the DNA. The sample shows some 58,000 clones, 85% to 95% of them seen only once. The V gene's germline CDR1 is SGHTA and CDR2 FQGNSA. This CDR3 is built from 13 residues. Trimming took 7 bases from V and 4 from J, leaving 13 bases between them. This clonotype was obtained from a man aged 50 to 60 with active COVID-19. Specimen: peripheral blood. The rearrangement links TRBV7-2 to TRBJ2-5; D perhaps matches TRBD2 (6 bases). The CDR3 loop is CASNPLASETQYF. CDR3 nucleotide sequence: TGTGCCAGCAACCCACTAGCATCAGAGACCCAGTACTTC.